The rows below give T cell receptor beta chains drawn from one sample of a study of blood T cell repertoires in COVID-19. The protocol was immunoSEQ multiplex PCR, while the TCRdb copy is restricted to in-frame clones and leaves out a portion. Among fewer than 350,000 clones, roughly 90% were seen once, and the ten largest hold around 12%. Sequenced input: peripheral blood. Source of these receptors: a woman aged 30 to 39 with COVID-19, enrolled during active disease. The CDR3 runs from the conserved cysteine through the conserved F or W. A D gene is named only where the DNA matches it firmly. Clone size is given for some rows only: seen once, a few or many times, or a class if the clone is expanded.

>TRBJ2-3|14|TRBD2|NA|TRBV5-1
CASIRDYNGDTQYF
TGCGCCAGCATCCGGGACTATAACGGAGATACGCAGTATTTT
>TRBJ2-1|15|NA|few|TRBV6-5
CAALGGGQGYNEQFF
TGTGCCGCCCTCGGGGGGGGACAGGGCTACAATGAGCAGTTCTTC
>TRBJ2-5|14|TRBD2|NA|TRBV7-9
CASSFAGVGETQYF
TGTGCCAGCAGCTTCGCGGGGGTCGGAGAGACCCAGTACTTC
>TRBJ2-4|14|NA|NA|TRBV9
CASSVDGAKNIQYF
TGTGCCAGCAGCGTAGACGGGGCCAAAAACATTCAGTACTTC
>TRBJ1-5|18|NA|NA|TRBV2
CASSTRVGGNLSNQPQHF
TGTGCCAGCAGTACCCGGGTTGGGGGGAACTTAAGCAATCAGCCCCAGCATTTT
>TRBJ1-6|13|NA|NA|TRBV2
CASSVAPVSPLHF
TGTGCCAGCTCGGTAGCACCCGTCTCACCCCTCCACTTT
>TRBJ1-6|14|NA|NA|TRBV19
CATLPQGGDSPLHF
TGTGCCACTTTACCTCAGGGAGGGGATTCACCCCTCCACTTT
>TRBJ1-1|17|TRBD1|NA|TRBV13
CASSHKRGQGFNTEAFF
TGTGCCAGCAGCCATAAAAGGGGACAGGGTTTTAACACTGAAGCTTTCTTT
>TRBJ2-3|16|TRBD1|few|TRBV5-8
CASSLSGTGASDTQYF
TGTGCCAGCAGCTTGAGCGGGACAGGGGCCTCAGATACGCAGTATTTT
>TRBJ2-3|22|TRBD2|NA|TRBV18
CASSPILGTSGVVKRRTDTQYF
TGTGCCAGCTCACCGATTCTCGGGACTAGCGGGGTAGTTAAGCGTCGCACAGATACGCAGTATTTT
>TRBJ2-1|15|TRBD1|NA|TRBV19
CASSSLSTGTGEQFF
TGTGCCAGTAGTTCCCTCTCGACAGGGACCGGTGAGCAGTTCTTC
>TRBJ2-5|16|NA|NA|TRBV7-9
CATSMPQGHHQETQYF
TGTGCCACTTCCATGCCCCAGGGCCACCACCAAGAGACCCAGTACTTC
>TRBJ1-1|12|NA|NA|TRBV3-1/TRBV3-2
CASSQGGAEAFF
TGTGCCAGCAGCCAGGGCGGGGCTGAAGCTTTCTTT
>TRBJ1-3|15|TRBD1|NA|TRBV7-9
CASSGNRGSGNTIYF
TGTGCCAGCAGCGGTAACAGGGGTTCAGGAAACACCATATATTTT
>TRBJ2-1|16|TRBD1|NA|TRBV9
CASSVGIGQGKDEQFF
TGTGCCAGCAGCGTAGGTATCGGACAGGGGAAGGATGAGCAGTTCTTC
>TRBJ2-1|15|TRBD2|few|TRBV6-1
CASSEREATYNEQFF
TGTGCCAGCAGTGAACGGGAGGCGACCTACAATGAGCAGTTCTTC
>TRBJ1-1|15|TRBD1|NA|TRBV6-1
CASSEPRQGNTEAFF
TGTGCCAGCAGTGAGCCCCGACAGGGGAACACTGAAGCTTTCTTT
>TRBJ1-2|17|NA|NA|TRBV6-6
CASSPPGHRRFLYGYTF
TGTGCCAGCAGTCCACCAGGACACCGTCGTTTCCTCTATGGCTACACCTTC
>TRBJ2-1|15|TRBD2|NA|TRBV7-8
CASRSSGGTYNEQFF
TGTGCCAGCAGGTCTAGCGGGGGGACCTACAATGAGCAGTTCTTC
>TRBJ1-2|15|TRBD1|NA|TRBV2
CASRADRQGAGGYTF
TGTGCCAGCAGAGCCGACAGACAGGGGGCGGGAGGCTACACCTTC
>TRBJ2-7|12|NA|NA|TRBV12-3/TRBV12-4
CASGYRPYEQYF
TGTGCCAGCGGTTACAGGCCCTACGAGCAGTACTTC
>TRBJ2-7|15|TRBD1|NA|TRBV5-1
CASSPWDRGGYEQYF
TGCGCCAGCAGCCCCTGGGACAGGGGGGGCTACGAGCAGTACTTC
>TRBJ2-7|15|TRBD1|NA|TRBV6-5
CASSRDRISSYEQYF
TGTGCCAGCAGTAGGGACAGGATTAGCTCCTACGAGCAGTACTTC
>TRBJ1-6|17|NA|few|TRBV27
CASSALLRSSYNSPLHF
TGTGCCAGCAGTGCCCTTCTGAGGAGCTCCTATAATTCACCCCTCCACTTT